Sequencing of this T cell receptor (beta chain) was carried out in a study of vaccination effects on CD4 cells after COVID-19. This table comes from immunoSEQ multiplex PCR, and its TCRdb copy is limited to in-frame clones, with some not included. The table shows some 35,000 clones, with approximately 84% occurring only once. A word on this clone: Its antigen remains unknown.

Before sequencing took place, the ViraFEST assay used viral peptide pools to expand antigen-specific CD4+ T cells. Researchers isolated CD4+ T cells once approximately 10 days of culture had elapsed. Each participant received a vaccine that was either BNT162b2 or mRNA-1273, given as two doses. A half-medium replacement with IL-2 medium was carried out on days 3 and 7. Germline CDR1 and CDR2: MNHEY and SVGEGT. There are 15 residues in the CDR3. The V end was cut by 2 bases, the J end by 4 bases, with 9 bases between. J is TRBJ1-6 and V is TRBV6-2 or TRBV6-3; D might be TRBD1 (5 bases). This receptor was obtained from a human donor who received a COVID-19 vaccine. Some clones in this sample may be carry-over from other donors' samples. Sequences were derived from CD4+ T cells from PBMCs cultured with HCoV-NL63 spike peptides, sampled after COVID-19 vaccination. Here the CDR3 DNA reads TGTGCCAGCAGTTACCCAGGGATTTATAATTCACCCCTCCACTTT. The encoded protein is CASSYPGIYNSPLHF.